This is a list of T cell receptor beta chains from one sample in a study of spatial heterogeneity in lung cancer. TCRdb re-derived calls from the 5' RACE reads in MiXCR, one entry per CDR3 protein. The sample holds approximately 70,000 distinct CDR3 sequences, nearly 9% seen once. The material was PBMCs, obtained at follow-up. These receptors all come from a female donor with early-stage non-small cell lung cancer. Each CDR3 is given with its conserved first and last residue. The D gene is left open where the match is weak. The size field is filled for only some rows; it gives once, few, many or a size class.

cdr3_aa cdr3_nt j_call d_call clone_size v_call
CASSQTGGYSYEQYF TGCGCCAGCAGCCAAACTGGCGGGTACTCCTACGAGCAGTACTTC TRBJ2-7 NA NA TRBV4-1
CASRQGAPDTEAFF TGTGCCAGCAGACAGGGGGCCCCGGACACTGAAGCTTTCTTT TRBJ1-1 TRBD1 few TRBV27
CASSLGTATNVLTF TGCGCCAGCAGCTTGGGAACCGCGACCAACGTCCTGACTTTC TRBJ2-6 NA NA TRBV5-1
CSASGGDLQYF TGCAGTGCTAGCGGGGGGGACCTTCAGTACTTC TRBJ2-5 TRBD2 few TRBV20-1
CASSPPLGTSGQETQYF TGTGCCAGCAGTCCGCCTCTGGGGACTAGCGGACAAGAGACCCAGTACTTC TRBJ2-5 TRBD2 NA TRBV27
CAISDGYEQYF TGTGCCATCAGTGATGGGTACGAGCAGTACTTC TRBJ2-7 NA many TRBV10-3
CAISEVVQETQYF TGTGCCATCAGTGAGGTGGTTCAAGAGACCCAGTACTTC TRBJ2-5 NA many TRBV10-3
CSVVGRDNEQFF TGCAGCGTTGTTGGCAGGGACAATGAGCAGTTCTTC TRBJ2-1 NA many TRBV29-1
CASSSRQASGNTIYF TGCGCCAGCAGCTCTCGACAGGCCTCTGGAAACACCATATATTTT TRBJ1-3 NA many TRBV4-1
CSALPSVNEQFF TGCAGCGCCCTACCCTCAGTCAATGAGCAGTTCTTC TRBJ2-1 NA many TRBV29-1
CASSLTSGPYNEQFF TGCGCCAGCAGCTTGACTAGCGGACCTTACAATGAGCAGTTCTTC TRBJ2-1 TRBD2 few TRBV5-1
CASSSPQRGSQKQFF TGTGCCAGCAGCTCTCCACAGCGGGGGAGCCAAAAGCAGTTCTTC TRBJ2-1 TRBD2 few TRBV11-3
CASSLSLANYEQYF TGCGCCAGCAGCTTGAGTCTAGCGAACTACGAGCAGTACTTC TRBJ2-7 NA many TRBV5-1
CASSPPSPARYNEQFF TGTGCCAGCTCACCACCATCCCCGGCGAGATACAATGAGCAGTTCTTC TRBJ2-1 NA many TRBV18
CATSDLLAGTNTGELFF TGTGCCACCAGTGACCTTCTAGCGGGAACGAACACCGGGGAGCTGTTTTTT TRBJ2-2 TRBD2 many TRBV24-1
CASSPGRANEKLFF TGTGCCAGCAGCCCTGGGCGGGCTAATGAAAAACTGTTTTTT TRBJ1-4 NA few TRBV6-2/TRBV6-3
CASSYGGPRSTDTQYF TGTGCCAGCAGTTACGGGGGACCCCGGAGCACAGATACGCAGTATTTT TRBJ2-3 NA few TRBV6-6
CASSRTGGGETQYF TGTGCCAGCAGCCGCACAGGGGGCGGAGAGACCCAGTACTTC TRBJ2-5 TRBD1 many TRBV7-8
CASSLEAGMVNTEAFF TGTGCCAGCAGCTTGGAAGCAGGGATGGTGAACACTGAAGCTTTCTTT TRBJ1-1 NA many TRBV5-4
CSAFPPTGSYEQYF TGCAGTGCTTTTCCCCCGACAGGTTCCTACGAGCAGTACTTC TRBJ2-7 NA many TRBV20-1
CSASRIAGAVYNEQFF TGCAGTGCTAGTCGAATAGCGGGAGCGGTCTACAATGAGCAGTTCTTC TRBJ2-1 TRBD2 many TRBV20-1
CSARILAGTETQYF TGCAGTGCTAGAATACTAGCGGGCACGGAGACCCAGTACTTC TRBJ2-5 TRBD2 few TRBV20-1
CASSRTGGNSPLHF TGTGCCAGCAGCCGGACAGGGGGAAATTCACCCCTCCACTTT TRBJ1-6 TRBD1 few TRBV3-1
CASSPPAGELFF TGTGCCAGCAGCCCTCCAGCCGGGGAGCTGTTTTTT TRBJ2-2 NA few TRBV7-2
CASTRSYSSTGELFF TGTGCCAGCACTCGCAGCTATTCAAGCACCGGGGAGCTGTTTTTT TRBJ2-2 NA NA TRBV6-1
CSARDLQEDNSPLHF TGCAGTGCTAGAGATCTTCAGGAGGATAATTCACCCCTCCACTTT TRBJ1-6 NA few TRBV20-1
CASSLFGTSSYNEQFF TGTGCCAGCAGCTTATTCGGGACTAGCTCCTACAATGAGCAGTTCTTC TRBJ2-1 TRBD2 NA TRBV7-9
CASSRLLAGELFF TGTGCCAGCAGTCGACTTTTAGCCGGGGAGCTGTTTTTT TRBJ2-2 NA many TRBV2
CASSEQGWTEAFF TGTGCCAGCAGTGAACAGGGTTGGACTGAAGCTTTCTTT TRBJ1-1 NA many TRBV28
CASNRVDTSQPQHF TGTGCCAGCAATAGGGTGGACACCAGTCAGCCCCAGCATTTT TRBJ1-5 NA many TRBV6-6
CASSPGLGVLTDTQYF TGCGCCAGCAGCCCGGGCCTAGGGGTCCTCACAGATACGCAGTATTTT TRBJ2-3 NA NA TRBV5-1
CASSLGIDGSTDTQYF TGCGCCAGCAGCTTGGGAATCGACGGAAGCACAGATACGCAGTATTTT TRBJ2-3 NA few TRBV5-1
CASSLGTGMSTDTQYF TGCGCCAGCAGCTTGGGGACCGGGATGAGCACAGATACGCAGTATTTT TRBJ2-3 NA few TRBV5-1
CASSRQGSTDTQYF TGTGCCAGCAGCCGACAGGGAAGCACAGATACGCAGTATTTT TRBJ2-3 TRBD1 many TRBV28
CASSLKPENGYTF TGCGCCAGCAGCTTGAAACCCGAGAATGGCTACACCTTC TRBJ1-2 NA many TRBV5-1
CASSSGQGRQPQHF TGTGCCAGCAGTTCAGGACAGGGCCGACAGCCCCAGCATTTT TRBJ1-5 TRBD1 many TRBV27
CASRPTGSNSPLHF TGCGCCAGCAGACCTACAGGCTCAAATTCACCCCTCCACTTT TRBJ1-6 NA NA TRBV5-1
CASLAESSYNSPLHF TGTGCCAGCCTGGCCGAAAGCTCCTATAATTCACCCCTCCACTTT TRBJ1-6 NA many TRBV28
CASSQLSGTGSGGELFF TGTGCCAGCTCACAATTATCCGGGACAGGCTCCGGCGGGGAGCTGTTTTTT TRBJ2-2 TRBD1 NA TRBV18
CASSLGPWTRKNEQFF TGCGCCAGCAGCTTGGGACCCTGGACTAGAAAAAATGAGCAGTTCTTC TRBJ2-1 TRBD2 few TRBV5-1
CASSYSSYGYTF TGTGCCAGCAGTTACTCGTCCTATGGCTACACCTTC TRBJ1-2 NA many TRBV6-5
CASSSGGGTKNIQYF TGTGCCAGCAGCTCCGGGGGCGGAACCAAAAACATTCAGTACTTC TRBJ2-4 NA few TRBV28
CSVWESYNEQFF TGCAGCGTTTGGGAGTCCTACAATGAGCAGTTCTTC TRBJ2-1 NA few TRBV29-1
CSASVMGDRGIYGYTF TGCAGTGCGTCCGTTATGGGGGACAGGGGCATCTATGGCTACACCTTC TRBJ1-2 TRBD1 NA TRBV20-1
CASSPSGTGSEKLFF TGCGCCAGCAGCCCCTCCGGGACAGGAAGTGAAAAACTGTTTTTT TRBJ1-4 TRBD1 many TRBV4-1
CASSKAPRSKRSRDEQYF TGTGCCAGCAGCAAAGCGCCACGGTCGAAAAGGAGTCGGGACGAGCAGTACTTC TRBJ2-7 NA few TRBV21-1
CASSRRGSYNEQFF TGTGCCAGCAGCCGGAGGGGCTCCTACAATGAGCAGTTCTTC TRBJ2-1 NA many TRBV2
CSARGVTDTQYF TGCAGTGCTAGGGGCGTGACAGATACGCAGTATTTT TRBJ2-3 NA NA TRBV20-1
CASRPTGGRAQYF TGTGCCAGCAGGCCGACAGGGGGCCGCGCGCAGTACTTC TRBJ2-7 TRBD1 many TRBV27
CASRDQASGRFYEQYF TGCGCCAGCAGGGATCAGGCTAGCGGGAGATTCTACGAGCAGTACTTC TRBJ2-7 TRBD2 many TRBV5-1
CASSHTSWRVGAGELFF TGTGCCAGCAGCCATACAAGTTGGAGGGTCGGTGCCGGGGAGCTGTTTTTT TRBJ2-2 NA NA TRBV6-5
CASSPGDSEGTEAFF TGTGCCAGCTCACCAGGGGACAGTGAAGGCACTGAAGCTTTCTTT TRBJ1-1 TRBD1 NA TRBV18